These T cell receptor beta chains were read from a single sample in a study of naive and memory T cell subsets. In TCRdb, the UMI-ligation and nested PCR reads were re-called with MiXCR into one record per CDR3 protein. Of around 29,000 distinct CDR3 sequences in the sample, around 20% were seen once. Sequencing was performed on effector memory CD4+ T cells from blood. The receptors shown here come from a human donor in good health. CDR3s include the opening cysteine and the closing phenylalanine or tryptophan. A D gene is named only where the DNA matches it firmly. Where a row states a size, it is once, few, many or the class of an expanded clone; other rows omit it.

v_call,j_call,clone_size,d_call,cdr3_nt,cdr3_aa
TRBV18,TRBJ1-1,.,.,TGTGCCAGCTCATCTCACGTAGGGGTGAACACTGAAGCTTTCTTT,CASSSHVGVNTEAFF
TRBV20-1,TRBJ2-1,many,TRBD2,TGCAGTGCTAGACAAACCGGGACTAGCGTCAATGAGCAGTTCTTC,CSARQTGTSVNEQFF
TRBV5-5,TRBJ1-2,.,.,TGTGCCAGCAGCCTCGGGATAGCTTATGGCTACACCTTC,CASSLGIAYGYTF
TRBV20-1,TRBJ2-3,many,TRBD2,TGCAGTGTAGGTCGGACTAGCGGGAGGGAAACGCAGTATTTT,CSVGRTSGRETQYF
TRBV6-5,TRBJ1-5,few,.,TGTGCCAGCAGTCCGGAGAGGGTGAATCAGCCCCAGCATTTT,CASSPERVNQPQHF
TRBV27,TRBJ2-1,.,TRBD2,TGTGCCAGCAGACGCGTAGCGGGAGGGGTTGAGCAGTTCTTC,CASRRVAGGVEQFF
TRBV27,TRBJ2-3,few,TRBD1,TGTGCCAGCAGTTTATCCCGGACAGGGGGCGCCGGCACAGATACGCAGTATTTT,CASSLSRTGGAGTDTQYF
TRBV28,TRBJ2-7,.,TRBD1,TGTGCCAGCAGTTCGGGACAGGGGTTATACGAGCAGTACTTC,CASSSGQGLYEQYF
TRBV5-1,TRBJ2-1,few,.,TGCGCCAGCAGCTTACAAGCGGCCGACCGGGATGAGCAGTTCTTC,CASSLQAADRDEQFF
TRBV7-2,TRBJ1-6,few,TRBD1,TGTGCCAGCAGCTTAGTTGGGACAGATAATTCACCCCTCCACTTT,CASSLVGTDNSPLHF
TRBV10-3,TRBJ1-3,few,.,TGTGCCATCAGGGGTACAGGGTTGTTGGGAAACACCATATATTTT,CAIRGTGLLGNTIYF
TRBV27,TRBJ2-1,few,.,TGTGCCAGCACCAGGGGGGGCTCCTACAATGAGCAGTTCTTC,CASTRGGSYNEQFF
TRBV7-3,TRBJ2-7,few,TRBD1,TGTGCCAGCAGCCGGGACAGGGGCTCCTACGAGCAGTACTTC,CASSRDRGSYEQYF
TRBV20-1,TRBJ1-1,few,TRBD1,TGCAGTGCTAGAAGACAGGGTGTAGCGAACACTGAAGCTTTCTTT,CSARRQGVANTEAFF
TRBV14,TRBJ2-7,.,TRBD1,TGTGCCAGCAGCCAAGGGACAGGTTGGCACGAGCAGTACTTC,CASSQGTGWHEQYF
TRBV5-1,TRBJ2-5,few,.,TGCGCCAGCAGCTTGACAGGGTTGGAGACCCAGTACTTC,CASSLTGLETQYF
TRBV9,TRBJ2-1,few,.,TGTGCCAGCAGCACACCGGGATCGCCAGCAATGAAGCAGTTCTTC,CASSTPGSPAMKQFF
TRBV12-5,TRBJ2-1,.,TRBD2,TGTGCTAGTATACTAGCGAACAATGAGCAGTTCTTC,CASILANNEQFF
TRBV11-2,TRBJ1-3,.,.,TGTGCCAGCAGCTTAGTGCAGGGCTCTGGAAACACCATATATTTT,CASSLVQGSGNTIYF
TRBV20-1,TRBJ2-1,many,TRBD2,TGCAGTGTCCCGTCCCCTCACAGGGCGGAGAGGCTAGCGGGCAACAATGAGCAGTTCTTC,CSVPSPHRAERLAGNNEQFF
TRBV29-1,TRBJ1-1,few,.,TGCAGCGCCAAAGGGAACGGGGGGCCCACTGAAGCTTTCTTT,CSAKGNGGPTEAFF
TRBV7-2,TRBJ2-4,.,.,TGTGCCAGCAGCCTAGGACAGTCTCTAGCCAAAAACATTCAGTACTTC,CASSLGQSLAKNIQYF
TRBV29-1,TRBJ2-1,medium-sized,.,TGCAGCGTAGTCAATTACAATGAGCAGTTCTTC,CSVVNYNEQFF
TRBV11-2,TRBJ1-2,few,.,TGTGCCAGCAGCTTAGGACAGGCGAGGGGTGCTTCCACCTTC,CASSLGQARGASTF
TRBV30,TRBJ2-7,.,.,TGTGCCTGGAGAATGGGACCCTACGAGCAGTACTTC,CAWRMGPYEQYF
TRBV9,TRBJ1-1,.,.,TGTGCCAGCAGCGTAGATCCTTTGACAGGCATTCACACTGAAGCTTTCTTT,CASSVDPLTGIHTEAFF
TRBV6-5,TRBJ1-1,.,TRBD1,TGTGCCAGCAGTCCCCGACAGGGGGTGAACACTGAAGCTTTCTTT,CASSPRQGVNTEAFF
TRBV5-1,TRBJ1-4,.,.,TGCGCCAGCAGCTTGCGAGGAACAACTAATGAAAAACTGTTTTTT,CASSLRGTTNEKLFF
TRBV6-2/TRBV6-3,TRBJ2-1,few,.,TGTGCCAGCGCGTTCCTGGGGTCCTACAATGAGCAGTTCTTC,CASAFLGSYNEQFF
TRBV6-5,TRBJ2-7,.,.,TGTGCCAGCAGCAAAAGACGGGACCTGAACGAGCAGTACTTC,CASSKRRDLNEQYF
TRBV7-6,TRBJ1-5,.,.,TGTGCCAGCAGCTTAGGGGACGGTAGCAATCAGCCCCAGCATTTT,CASSLGDGSNQPQHF
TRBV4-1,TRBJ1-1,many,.,TGCGCCAGCAGCGAAACAGGGCCCCTTAACAGAGGAGCTTTCTTT,CASSETGPLNRGAFF
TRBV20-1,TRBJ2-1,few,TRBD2,TGCAGTGCTAGAGATCCCAGGGCTAGAGATCCCAGGACTAGGTATAACAATGAGCAGTTCTTC,CSARDPRARDPRTRYNNEQFF
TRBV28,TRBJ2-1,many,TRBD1,TGTGCCAGCAGTTACCGACAGGGGGCTGAGCAGTTCTTC,CASSYRQGAEQFF
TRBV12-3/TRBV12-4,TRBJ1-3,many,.,TGTGCCAGCAGTTTTGGGGGAGCTGGAAACACCATATATTTT,CASSFGGAGNTIYF
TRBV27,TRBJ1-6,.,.,TGTGCCAGCAGTGTCTACGGGAATTCGGATTCACCCCTCCACTTT,CASSVYGNSDSPLHF
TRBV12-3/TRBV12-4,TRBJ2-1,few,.,TGTGCCAGCAGTCCCCGGACCGTCATGAGCTCCTACAATGAGCAGTTCTTC,CASSPRTVMSSYNEQFF
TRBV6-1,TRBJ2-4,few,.,TGTGCCAGCAGTGAATCGAGCATTCAGTACTTC,CASSESSIQYF
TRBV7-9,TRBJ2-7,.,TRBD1,TGTGCCAGCAGCTTCAGCCGGGACAGGGGCTACGAGCAGTACTTC,CASSFSRDRGYEQYF
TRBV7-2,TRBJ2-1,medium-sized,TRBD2,TGTGCCAGCAGCCTGTCCCGGACTAGCGGTTACAATGAGCAGTTCTTC,CASSLSRTSGYNEQFF
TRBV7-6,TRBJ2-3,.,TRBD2,TGTGCCAGCAGCTTAGTTATGGGACTAGCGGGTTCTAGCACAGATACGCAGTATTTT,CASSLVMGLAGSSTDTQYF
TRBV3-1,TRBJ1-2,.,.,TGTGCCAGCAGCCAAGTTCCAGGGGAAAACGGCTACACCTTC,CASSQVPGENGYTF
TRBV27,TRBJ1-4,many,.,TGTGCCAGCAGTTTGGGCAGGGTAATGACTAATGAAAAACTGTTTTTT,CASSLGRVMTNEKLFF
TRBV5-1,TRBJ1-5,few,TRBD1,TGCGCCAGCAGCCGGGGACCGGGACAGGGGGACCAGCCCCAGCATTTT,CASSRGPGQGDQPQHF
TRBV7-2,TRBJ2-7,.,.,TGTGCCAGCAGCTCACAAGGGGGTGGCTACGAGCAGTACTTC,CASSSQGGGYEQYF
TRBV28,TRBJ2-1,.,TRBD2,TGTGCCAGCAGTCCCGTGCGGGAGGCACCTGAGCAGTTCTTC,CASSPVREAPEQFF
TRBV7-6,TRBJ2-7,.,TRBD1,TGTGCCAGCAGCCGGGACAGGGGCCCCTACGAGCAGTACTTC,CASSRDRGPYEQYF
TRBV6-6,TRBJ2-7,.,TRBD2,TGTGCCAGCAGACCCAGGGCGGGAGGGCTCTACGAGCAGTACTTC,CASRPRAGGLYEQYF
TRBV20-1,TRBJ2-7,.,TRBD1,TGCAGTGCTCTTAGGGACAGGAACTACGAGCAGTACTTC,CSALRDRNYEQYF
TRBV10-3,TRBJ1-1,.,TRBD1,TGTGCCATCAGCGGGCGGACAGGGGGCACTGAAGCTTTCTTT,CAISGRTGGTEAFF
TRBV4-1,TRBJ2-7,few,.,TGCGCCAGCAGCCAACCAGGATTCCACGAGCAGTACTTC,CASSQPGFHEQYF
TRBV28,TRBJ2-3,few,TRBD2,TGTGCCATCATGACCGGCGGGAGGGGCACAGATACGCAGTATTTT,CAIMTGGRGTDTQYF
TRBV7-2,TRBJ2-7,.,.,TGTGCCAGCAGCTCCCAACGGGGTGTCGAGCAGTACTTC,CASSSQRGVEQYF
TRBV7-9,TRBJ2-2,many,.,TGTGCCAGCAGCTCAACCGGGGAGCTGTTTTTT,CASSSTGELFF
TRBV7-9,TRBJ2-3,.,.,TGTGCCAGCAGCCCCCCGGGCAGGCAGACAGATACGCAGTATTTT,CASSPPGRQTDTQYF
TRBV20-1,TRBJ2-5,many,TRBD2,TGCAGTGCTAGAGATTATATTCCGGGACTAGCGGGAGGTGAGACCCAGTACTTC,CSARDYIPGLAGGETQYF
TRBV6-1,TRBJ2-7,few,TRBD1,TGTGCCAGCAGTGAAGCGCAAAGGGGACAGGGGGCACCCTACGAGCAGTACTTC,CASSEAQRGQGAPYEQYF
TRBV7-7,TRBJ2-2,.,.,TGTGCTAGCAGCTTAGGAGACAGAAACACCGGGGAGCTGTTTTTT,CASSLGDRNTGELFF
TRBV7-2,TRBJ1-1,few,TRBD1,TGTGCCAGCAGCTTTTCCGGGGACAGCCTCGAAGCTTTCTTT,CASSFSGDSLEAFF